The 3 T cell receptor beta chains below come from one sample, sequenced in a study of CD8 T cells in ankylosing spondylitis. Study conclusions and caveats: A TCR beta motif of eight or nine highly homologous variants seemed to mark ankylosing spondylitis blood.

TCRdb called the 5' RACE reads again in MiXCR, with one record for every CDR3 protein. The table has about 800,000 distinct CDR3 sequences, 12% seen once. Antigen specificity for these receptors is unknown. Sequencing was carried out using blood, either unsorted or a sorted T cell fraction (not recorded which). The receptors originated from a male donor with ankylosing spondylitis.

The rearrangement joins TRBV7-9 to TRBJ2-3; D may correspond to TRBD1 or TRBD2 (5 bases each). Per the germline V gene, CDR1 is SEHNR and CDR2 is FQNEAQ (reference sequence). Trimming shortened V by 5 bases and J by 3 bases, and 12 bases separated the two germline ends. This CDR3 spans 14 amino acids. The CDR3 sequence is CASSPTWGTDTQYF. As DNA, the CDR3 is TGTGCCAGCAGCCCAACGTGGGGGACAGATACGCAGTATTTT.

The V and J genes are TRBV20-1 and TRBJ2-3, with 11 bases matching TRBD2. V was clipped by 6 bases and J by 4 bases; unmatched bases: 9. Germline CDR1 reads DFQATT; CDR2 reads SNEGSKA (reference sequence). The CDR3 has 15 residues. The CDR3 spells CSAHKLAGVPDTQYF. The CDR3 bases are TGCAGTGCGCACAAACTAGCGGGAGTGCCAGATACGCAGTATTTT.

This clonotype was counted at least ten times. CDR3 DNA: TGTGCCAGCAGCTCCGGGCCCGGGGAAACCGAGCAGTACTTC. This gives the protein CASSSGPGETEQYF. The chain is built from TRBV7-9 and TRBJ2-7; a possible D gene is TRBD2 (5 bases). V dropped 4 bases and J dropped 6 bases, with 16 bases sitting between them. The V gene's germline CDR1 is SEHNR and CDR2 FQNEAQ (reference sequence). The CDR3 runs 14 residues.